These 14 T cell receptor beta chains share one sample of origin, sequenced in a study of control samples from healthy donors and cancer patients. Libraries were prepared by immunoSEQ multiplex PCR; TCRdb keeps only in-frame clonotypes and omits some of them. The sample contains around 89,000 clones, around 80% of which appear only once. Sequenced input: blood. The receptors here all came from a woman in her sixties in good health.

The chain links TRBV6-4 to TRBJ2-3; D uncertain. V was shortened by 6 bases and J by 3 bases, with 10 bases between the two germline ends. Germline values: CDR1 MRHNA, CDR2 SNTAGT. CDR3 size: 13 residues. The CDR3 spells CASSYEGTDTQYF. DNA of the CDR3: TGTGCCAGCAGCTACGAAGGGACAGATACGCAGTATTTT.

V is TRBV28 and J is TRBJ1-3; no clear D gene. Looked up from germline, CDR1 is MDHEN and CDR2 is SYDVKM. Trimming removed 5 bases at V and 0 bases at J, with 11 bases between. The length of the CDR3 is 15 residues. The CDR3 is CASSAAPSSGNTIYF. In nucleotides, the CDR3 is TGTGCCAGCAGTGCCGCACCGAGCTCTGGAAACACCATATATTTT.

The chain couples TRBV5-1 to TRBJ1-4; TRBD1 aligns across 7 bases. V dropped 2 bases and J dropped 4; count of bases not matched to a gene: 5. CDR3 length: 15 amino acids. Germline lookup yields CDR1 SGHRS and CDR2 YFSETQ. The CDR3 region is CASSFTGVLNEKLFF. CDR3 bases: TGCGCCAGCAGCTTCACAGGGGTCCTTAATGAAAAACTGTTTTTT.

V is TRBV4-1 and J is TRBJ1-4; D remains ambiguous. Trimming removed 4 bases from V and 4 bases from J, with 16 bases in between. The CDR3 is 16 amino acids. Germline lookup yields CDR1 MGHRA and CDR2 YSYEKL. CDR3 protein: CASSRLRGRINEKLFF. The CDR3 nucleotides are TGCGCCAGCAGCCGCCTCCGGGGTCGAATTAATGAAAAACTGTTTTTT.

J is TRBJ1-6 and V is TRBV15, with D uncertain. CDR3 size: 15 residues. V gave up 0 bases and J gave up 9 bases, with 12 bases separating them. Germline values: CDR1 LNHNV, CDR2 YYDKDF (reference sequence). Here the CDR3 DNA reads TGTGCCACCAGCAGAGATCAAAGCAATGGTTCACCCCTCCACTTT. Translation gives CATSRDQSNGSPLHF.

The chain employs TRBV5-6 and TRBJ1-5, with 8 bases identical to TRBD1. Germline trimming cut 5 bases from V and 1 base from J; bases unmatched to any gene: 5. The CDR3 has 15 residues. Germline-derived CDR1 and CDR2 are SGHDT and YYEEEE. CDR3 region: CASRVTGGSNQPQHF. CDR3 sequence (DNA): TGTGCCAGCAGGGTCACAGGGGGAAGCAATCAGCCCCAGCATTTT.

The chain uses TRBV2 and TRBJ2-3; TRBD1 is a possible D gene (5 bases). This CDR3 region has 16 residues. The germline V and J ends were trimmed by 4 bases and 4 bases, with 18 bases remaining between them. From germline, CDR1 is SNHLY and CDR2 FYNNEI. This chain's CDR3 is CASSGEWGLRSDTQYF. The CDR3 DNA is TGTGCCAGCAGTGGTGAGTGGGGCCTAAGGTCAGATACGCAGTATTTT.

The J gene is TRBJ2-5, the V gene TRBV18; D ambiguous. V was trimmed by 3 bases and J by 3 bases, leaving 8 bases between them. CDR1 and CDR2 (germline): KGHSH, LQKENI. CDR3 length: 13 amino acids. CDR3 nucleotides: TGTGCCAGCTCACCTTATCTGGAAGAGACCCAGTACTTC. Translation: CASSPYLEETQYF.

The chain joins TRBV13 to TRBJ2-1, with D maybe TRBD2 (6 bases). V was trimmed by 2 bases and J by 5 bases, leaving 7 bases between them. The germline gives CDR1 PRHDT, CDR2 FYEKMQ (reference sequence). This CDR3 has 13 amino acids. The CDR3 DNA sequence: TGTGCCAGCAGCTTAAGACTAGACAATGAGCAGTTCTTC. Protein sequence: CASSLRLDNEQFF.

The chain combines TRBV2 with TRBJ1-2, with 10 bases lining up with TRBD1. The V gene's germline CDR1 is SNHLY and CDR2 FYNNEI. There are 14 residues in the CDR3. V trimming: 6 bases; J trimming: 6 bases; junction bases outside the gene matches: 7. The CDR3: CASSAPGTGDGYTF. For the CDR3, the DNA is TGTGCCAGCAGCGCGCCCGGGACAGGGGATGGCTACACCTTC.

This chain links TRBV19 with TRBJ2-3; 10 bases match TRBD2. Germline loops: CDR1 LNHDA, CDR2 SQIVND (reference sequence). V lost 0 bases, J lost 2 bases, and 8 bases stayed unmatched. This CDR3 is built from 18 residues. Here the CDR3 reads CASSIDRAGGTSTDTQYF. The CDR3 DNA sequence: TGTGCCAGTAGTATAGATCGAGCGGGAGGGACCTCCACAGATACGCAGTATTTT. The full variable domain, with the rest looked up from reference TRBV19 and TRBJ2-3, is DGGITQSPKYLFRKEGQNVTLSCEQNLNHDAMYWYRQDPGQGLRLIYYSQIVNDFQKGDIAEGYSVSREKKESFPLTVTSAQKNPTAFYLCASSIDRAGGTSTDTQYFGPGTRLTVL.

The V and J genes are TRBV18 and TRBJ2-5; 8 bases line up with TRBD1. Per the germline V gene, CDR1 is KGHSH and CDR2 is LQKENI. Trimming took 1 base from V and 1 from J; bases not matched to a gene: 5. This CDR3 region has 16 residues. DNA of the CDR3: TGTGCCAGCTCACCACTAGGACAGGGAACCCAAGAGACCCAGTACTTC. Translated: CASSPLGQGTQETQYF.

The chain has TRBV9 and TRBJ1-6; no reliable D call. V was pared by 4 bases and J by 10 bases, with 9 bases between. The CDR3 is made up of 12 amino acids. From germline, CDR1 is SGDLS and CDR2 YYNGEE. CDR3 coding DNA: TGTGCCAGCAGCTCTCCGGCGTCACCCCTCCACTTT. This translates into CASSSPASPLHF.

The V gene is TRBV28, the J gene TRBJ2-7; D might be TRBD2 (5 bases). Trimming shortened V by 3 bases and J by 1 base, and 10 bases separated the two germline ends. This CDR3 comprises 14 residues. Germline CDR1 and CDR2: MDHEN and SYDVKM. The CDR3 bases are TGTGCCAGCAGTTTTGTGAGGGCATCCTACGAGCAGTACTTC. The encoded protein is CASSFVRASYEQYF. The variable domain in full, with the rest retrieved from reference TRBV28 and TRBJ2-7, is DVKVTQSSRYLVKRTGEKVFLECVQDMDHENMFWYRQDPGLGLRLIYFSYDVKMKEKGDIPEGYSVSREKKERFSLILESASTNQTSMYLCASSFVRASYEQYFGPGTRLTVT.